This entry is about one T cell receptor beta chain. The sample belongs to a study of blood T cell repertoires in COVID-19. Background on the study: Acute and convalescent COVID-19 specimens originated in the United States, Italy and Spain. T cells, B-cell-depleted T cells, or PBMCs supplied cDNA or gDNA.

CDR3 length: 15 residues. CDR1 is LNHNV, CDR2 YYDKDF, per germline (reference sequence). V dropped 0 bases and J dropped 1 base, with 7 bases sitting between them. Under the authors' procedure: Quantification of nucleated cells was approximated via reference gene primer amplification. Sequencing was performed with immunoSEQ multiplex PCR; in TCRdb, only in-frame clones are kept and a portion is missing. From that table come the V and J calls and clone size; the DNA was used to work out D and trimming. The repertoire holds fewer than 200,000 clones, with 84% as singletons. This sequence was found in a human donor in a cohort sampled during active COVID-19. The V gene is TRBV15, the J gene TRBJ2-1; D possibly corresponds to TRBD2 (5 bases). The material sequenced was peripheral blood. The CDR3 spells CATSRDEGSYNEQFF. The CDR3 DNA reads as TGTGCCACCAGCAGAGATGAGGGTTCCTACAATGAGCAGTTCTTC.